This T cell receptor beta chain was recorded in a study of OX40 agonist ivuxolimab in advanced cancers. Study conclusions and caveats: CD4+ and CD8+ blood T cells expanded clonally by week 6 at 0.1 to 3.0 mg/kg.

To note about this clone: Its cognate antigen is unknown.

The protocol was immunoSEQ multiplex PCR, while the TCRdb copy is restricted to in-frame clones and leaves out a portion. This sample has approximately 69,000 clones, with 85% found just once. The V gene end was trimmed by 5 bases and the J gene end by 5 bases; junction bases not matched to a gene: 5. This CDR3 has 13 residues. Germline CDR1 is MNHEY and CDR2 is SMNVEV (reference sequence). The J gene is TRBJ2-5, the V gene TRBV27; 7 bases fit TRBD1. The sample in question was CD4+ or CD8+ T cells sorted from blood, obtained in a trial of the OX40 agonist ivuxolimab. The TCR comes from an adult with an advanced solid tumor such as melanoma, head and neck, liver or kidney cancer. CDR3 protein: CASSPRTGETQYF. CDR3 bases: TGTGCCAGCAGTCCCCGGACAGGCGAGACCCAGTACTTC.